The entry that follows covers one TCR beta chain sequence. As yet, its antigen is unknown. These data are taken from a study of cytomegalovirus exposure and HLA in healthy donors. J was trimmed by 2 bases and V by 3 bases; bases with no gene match: 7. Germline assignment: CDR1 SGHRS and CDR2 YFSETQ. The length of the CDR3 is 16 residues. Vbeta (60) and Jbeta (13) primers were used in the PCR. TCRdb's copy holds only in-frame clones and misses some; the assay was immunoSEQ multiplex PCR. Of some 270,000 clones listed, about 93% are singletons. Overall study findings and caveats: The authors assumed roughly uniform sequencing depth across donors for presence/absence analyses.

The specimen sequenced was PBMCs. The rearrangement uses TRBV5-1 and TRBJ2-1, with 8 bases matching TRBD2. This clonotype was obtained from a girl aged 2-10 years in good health and CMV-seronegative. The DNA of the CDR3 is TGCGCCAGCAGCTATGCGGGCGGGGGGACCTACAATGAGCAGTTCTTC. Its protein product is CASSYAGGGTYNEQFF.